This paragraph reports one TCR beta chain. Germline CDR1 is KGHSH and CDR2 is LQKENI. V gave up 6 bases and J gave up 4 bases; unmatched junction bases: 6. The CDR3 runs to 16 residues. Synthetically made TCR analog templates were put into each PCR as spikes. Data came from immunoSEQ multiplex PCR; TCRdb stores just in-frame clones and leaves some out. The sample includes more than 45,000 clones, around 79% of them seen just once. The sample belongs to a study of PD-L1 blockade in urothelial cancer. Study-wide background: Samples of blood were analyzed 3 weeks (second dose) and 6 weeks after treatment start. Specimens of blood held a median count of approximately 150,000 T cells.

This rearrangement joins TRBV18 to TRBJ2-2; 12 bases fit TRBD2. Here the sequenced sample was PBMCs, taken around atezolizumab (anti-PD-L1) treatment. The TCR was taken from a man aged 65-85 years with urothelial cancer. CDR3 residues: CASSQGLAGTTGELFF. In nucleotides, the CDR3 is TGTGCCAGCTCCCAGGGACTAGCGGGCACCACCGGGGAGCTGTTTTTT.